Shown below are 24 T cell receptor beta chains from a single sample sequenced in a study of early T cells in non-severe SARS-CoV-2 infection. One entry per CDR3 protein results from TCRdb running MiXCR on the 5' RACE reads. In the table there are under 60,000 distinct CDR3 sequences, about 13% of which are singletons. Sequencing was carried out using whole blood. The receptors here all came from an adult who was a healthcare worker with PCR-confirmed SARS-CoV-2 infection or an uninfected control (not recorded which).

This clonotype came up many times. The rearrangement uses TRBV6-1 and TRBJ2-3; TRBD1 matches at 9 bases. V shed 2 bases, J shed 4 bases, and the junction held 4 bases outside the gene matches. From germline, CDR1 is MNHNS and CDR2 SASEGT. The CDR3 spans 15 residues. CDR3 amino acids: CASSERDRDADTQYF. CDR3 sequence (DNA): TGTGCCAGCAGTGAACGGGACAGGGACGCAGATACGCAGTATTTT.

This clonotype was detected many times. The V call is TRBV12-3 or TRBV12-4, the J call TRBJ2-1, with TRBD2 identical over 7 bases. Trimming cost V 4 bases and J 8 bases; bases outside gene matches: 2. CDR3 length: 12 residues. The CDR3: CASSWGGDEQFF. CDR3 sequence (DNA): TGTGCCAGCAGTTGGGGAGGGGATGAGCAGTTCTTC.

The rearrangement links TRBV6-6 to TRBJ2-7; no clear D gene. The CDR3 length is 14 residues. Trimming cost V 2 bases and J 9 bases, with 17 bases left between them. Germline V gene lookup returns CDR1 MNHNY and CDR2 SVGAGI (reference sequence). Here the CDR3 DNA reads TGTGCCAGCAGTTACCCCTCAGAACCGCCGTCGCAGTACTTC. This sequence encodes CASSYPSEPPSQYF.

This clonotype was counted ten times or more. The chain employs TRBV28 and TRBJ1-5; D gene uncertain. The CDR3 is made up of 11 amino acids. V gave up 3 bases and J gave up 11 bases, with 8 bases separating them. The germline gives CDR1 MDHEN, CDR2 SYDVKM. CDR3 coding DNA: TGTGCCAGCAGTTTTTTGACCACCCAGCATTTT. As protein: CASSFLTTQHF.

This clonotype was seen ten or more times. The chain recombines TRBV7-9 with TRBJ2-4; 8 nucleotides agree with TRBD2. J was trimmed by 11 bases and V by 8 bases; bases with no gene match: 11. Germline CDR1 is SEHNR and CDR2 is FQNEAQ (reference sequence). The CDR3 is 13 residues long. Written as DNA, the CDR3 is TGTGCCAGCCGGGATATCGGGGGGGACCTTCAGTACTTC. Protein sequence: CASRDIGGDLQYF. Based on the CDR3 plus reference TRBV7-9 and TRBJ2-4, the full variable domain is DTGVSQNPRHKITKRGQNVTFRCDPISEHNRLYWYRQTLGQGPEFLTYFQNEAQLEKSRLLSDRFSAERPKGSFSTLEIQRTEQGDSAMYLCASRDIGGDLQYFGAGTRLSVL.

The chain couples TRBV18 to TRBJ2-7, with D unresolved. V lost 3 bases and J lost 3, with 6 bases in between. The CDR3 spans 12 residues. Germline V gene sequence: CDR1 KGHSH, CDR2 LQKENI. The CDR3 region has the DNA TGTGCCAGCTCACCCCACTACTACGAGCAGTACTTC. Protein sequence: CASSPHYYEQYF.

This chain joins TRBV12-3 or TRBV12-4 and TRBJ2-5; the D is unclear. This CDR3 contains 14 residues. The ends were cut back, 7 bases at V and 8 bases at J, with 20 bases in the middle. CDR3 DNA sequence: TGTGCCAGCACCTTAAGGTTGGCACAGCAAACCCAGTACTTC. This sequence encodes CASTLRLAQQTQYF.

V usage is TRBV6-2 or TRBV6-3 and J usage is TRBJ2-5; maybe TRBD2 (6 bases). V lost 0 bases and J lost 3, with 11 bases in between. CDR3 length equals 15 residues. Germline-derived CDR1 and CDR2 are MNHEY and SVGEGT. As DNA, the CDR3 is TGTGCCAGCAGTTACTCGAAGGAGGGGAAAGAGACCCAGTACTTC. This sequence encodes CASSYSKEGKETQYF.

V is TRBV6-6 and J is TRBJ2-7; maybe TRBD1 (7 bases). The CDR3 extends over 15 amino acids. Trimming pared 5 bases from V and 6 bases from J, leaving 20 bases between. Germline CDR1 reads MNHNY; CDR2 reads SVGAGI (reference sequence). The CDR3 region has the DNA TGTGCCAGCAGTACCGCAGGGGGACTTGGGGTCGAGCAGTACTTC. It encodes CASSTAGGLGVEQYF.

This clonotype occurred many times. This chain connects TRBV6-2 or TRBV6-3 to TRBJ2-4; D perhaps matches TRBD1 (5 bases). CDR1 is MNHEY, CDR2 SVGEGT, per germline. The CDR3 has 17 residues. Trimming removed 5 bases from V and 0 bases from J, with 17 bases in between. CDR3 sequence: CASSSKRGSVAKNIQYF. The CDR3 bases are TGTGCCAGCAGTAGCAAAAGGGGAAGCGTAGCCAAAAACATTCAGTACTTC.

This clonotype was seen many times. This chain's CDR3 is CASSQDTRESDGYTF. In nucleotides, the CDR3 is TGTGCCAGCAGCCAAGATACCAGGGAAAGTGATGGCTACACCTTC. The chain carries TRBV3-1 and TRBJ1-2; the D gene is possibly TRBD1 (5 bases). CDR3 length: 15 residues. The V end was cut by 0 bases, the J end by 6 bases, with 14 bases between. CDR1 LGHDT and CDR2 YNNKEL come from the germline V gene (reference sequence).

CDR3 region: CSAARTFEKLFF. DNA for the CDR3: TGCAGTGCTGCCCGGACATTTGAAAAACTGTTTTTT. The chain is built from TRBV20-1 and TRBJ1-4, with D possibly TRBD1 on 5 matching bases. The CDR3 runs to 12 residues. Between the trimmed V and J ends, which lost 5 bases and 7 bases, there was a span of 11 bases. Germline V gene sequence: CDR1 DFQATT, CDR2 SNEGSKA (reference sequence).

This clonotype was seen at least ten times. This rearrangement joins TRBV12-3 or TRBV12-4 to TRBJ2-3; 9 bases align to TRBD2. The CDR3 consists of 18 residues. The V gene end was trimmed by 0 bases and the J gene end by 3 bases; junction bases not matched to a gene: 10. CDR3 coding DNA: TGTGCCAGCAGTTTAGCCACTATAGCGGGAGAAAGGACAGATACGCAGTATTTT. It yields the protein CASSLATIAGERTDTQYF.

This clonotype has more than one count but fewer than ten. The rearrangement uses TRBV20-1 and TRBJ2-7, with TRBD1 identical over 8 bases. CDR1 is DFQATT, CDR2 SNEGSKA, per germline (reference sequence). The length of the CDR3 is 14 residues. Germline trimming cut 3 bases from V and 6 bases from J; bases unmatched to any gene: 10. This CDR3 is CSASHMGQEGEQYF. CDR3 DNA sequence: TGCAGTGCTAGTCATATGGGACAGGAAGGCGAGCAGTACTTC.

This CDR3 is CASSVVPAGITYNEQFF. DNA for the CDR3: TGTGCCAGCAGCGTAGTCCCAGCGGGAATCACCTACAATGAGCAGTTCTTC. The chain recombines TRBV9 with TRBJ2-1; 7 bases agree with TRBD2. Germline V gene sequence: CDR1 SGDLS, CDR2 YYNGEE. The CDR3 runs 17 residues. V shed 0 bases, J shed 2 bases, and the junction held 8 bases outside the gene matches.

The chain joins TRBV6-1 to TRBJ2-3; TRBD2 matches at 8 bases. V lost 7 bases, J lost 5 bases, and 11 bases stayed unmatched. Germline V CDR1 and CDR2: MNHNS, SASEGT. CDR3 length: 15 amino acids. The CDR3, as DNA: TGTGCCAGCACCTCCTCATCGGGAGGGGGAGATACGCAGTATTTT. Protein: CASTSSSGGGDTQYF.

This clonotype was picked up many times. The V and J genes are TRBV12-3 or TRBV12-4 and TRBJ1-3; a possible D gene is TRBD1 (5 bases). This CDR3 is 13 amino acids long. V lost 8 bases to trimming and J lost 0 bases, with 8 bases between them. CDR3 residues: CASGASSGNTIYF. As DNA, the CDR3 is TGTGCCAGCGGGGCAAGCTCTGGAAACACCATATATTTT.

This clonotype was seen ten or more times. The gene calls are TRBV7-9 and TRBJ1-1; D unclear. CDR1 and CDR2 (germline): SEHNR, FQNEAQ (reference sequence). Between the trimmed V and J ends, which lost 6 bases and 1 base, there was a span of 9 bases. The CDR3 sequence is 13 residues long. CDR3 in amino acids: CASRKEANTEAFF. In DNA form, the CDR3 reads TGTGCCAGCAGAAAAGAGGCGAACACTGAAGCTTTCTTT.

V gene TRBV29-1 combines with J gene TRBJ1-1, with a possible D match to TRBD1 (5 bases). The V gene's germline CDR1 is SQVTM and CDR2 ANQGSEA. The CDR3 has 12 amino acids. For the CDR3, the DNA is TGCAGTGTGGGGAGGGGCCGCACTGAAGCTTTCTTT. This sequence encodes CSVGRGRTEAFF.

This rearrangement joins TRBV10-3 to TRBJ2-1, with D hard to call. This CDR3 is built from 10 residues. Germline V CDR1 and CDR2: ENHRY, SYGVKD. Trimming left V 8 bases short and J 8 bases short, with 7 bases between. The CDR3 region has the DNA TGTGCCATCGGGGTGGATGAGCAGTTCTTC. Encoded protein: CAIGVDEQFF.

This clonotype has only a few counts. The V and J genes are TRBV4-1 and TRBJ1-1, with 9 bases aligning to TRBD1. The germline V gene has CDR1 MGHRA and CDR2 YSYEKL. The ends lost 4 bases at V and 6 bases at J; junction bases unmatched: 12. There are 16 residues in the CDR3. The DNA for the CDR3 is TGCGCCAGCAGCCGGAGTGAGGGACAGGGAGTCCCTGAAGCTTTCTTT. It yields the protein CASSRSEGQGVPEAFF.

The chain is built from TRBV10-3 and TRBJ1-1; 8 bases agree with TRBD1. This CDR3 has 14 amino acids. V shed 3 bases, J shed 1 base, and the junction held 1 base outside the gene matches. The V gene's germline CDR1 is ENHRY and CDR2 SYGVKD. For the CDR3, the DNA is TGTGCCATCAGTGACAGGGGGCCGAACACTGAAGCTTTCTTT. It translates to CAISDRGPNTEAFF.

In its sample, this clonotype was seen many times. The rearrangement uses TRBV29-1 and TRBJ2-2, with TRBD2 as a possible D gene (6 bases). The CDR3 is made up of 16 amino acids. Deletions cut 6 bases from V and 7 bases from J, with 24 bases between. Germline CDR1 and CDR2: SQVTM and ANQGSEA. CDR3 in DNA: TGCAGCGTGTTGCCAGCCAAGACGGGACTGAGCGGGGAGCTGTTTTTT. Translation gives CSVLPAKTGLSGELFF.

The chain joins TRBV2 to TRBJ1-1; D perhaps matches TRBD1 (6 bases). The CDR3 extends over 14 amino acids. V lost 6 bases to trimming and J lost 4 bases, with 15 bases between them. Germline V gene sequence: CDR1 SNHLY, CDR2 FYNNEI. CDR3 in amino acids: CASRRVQGGTEAFF. The CDR3, as DNA: TGTGCCAGCAGGCGGGTACAGGGTGGCACTGAAGCTTTCTTT.